One TCR beta chain is described in this entry. Its target is unknown. The data stem from a study of cytomegalovirus exposure and HLA in healthy donors. Study findings and constraints: Specific recognition of CMV antigens was confirmed in vitro for a few chains (all CMV-associated).

Some clones are missing from TCRdb's copy, which holds only in-frame ones; the method was immunoSEQ multiplex PCR. The table includes fewer than 150,000 clones, about 91% detected once. Trimming shortened V by 3 bases and J by 0 bases, and 6 bases separated the two germline ends. CDR1 is MDHEN and CDR2 is SYDVKM in the germline V gene. There are 13 residues in the CDR3. The chain couples TRBV28 to TRBJ2-7, with D unclear. The specimen was PBMCs. This TCR was sampled from a man aged 18 to 29 in good health and CMV-seronegative. The CDR3 loop is CASSFLSSYEQYF. CDR3 bases: TGTGCCAGCAGTTTTCTTAGCTCCTACGAGCAGTACTTC. Drawing the rest from reference TRBV28 and TRBJ2-7, the complete variable domain is DVKVTQSSRYLVKRTGEKVFLECVQDMDHENMFWYRQDPGLGLRLIYFSYDVKMKEKGDIPEGYSVSREKKERFSLILESASTNQTSMYLCASSFLSSYEQYFGPGTRLTVT.